These T cell receptor beta chains were read from a single sample in a study of T-cell memory formation after mild COVID-19. One entry per CDR3 protein results from TCRdb running MiXCR on the 5' RACE reads. The data hold approximately 99,000 distinct CDR3 sequences, with around 17% observed a single time. The source material was PBMCs or a T cell subset sorted from them (not recorded which). These receptors were collected from a man aged 18 to 30 who had mild COVID-19 (a few samples of this study predate the infection). Cell type and time point are not known. The conserved cysteine and the conserved F or W are not part of the CDR3 here.

CDR3 length: 12
V gene: TRBV2
J gene: TRBJ2-1
CDR3 protein: ASSEARELLAWF

CDR3 length: 17
V gene: TRBV20-1
J gene: TRBJ2-1
CDR3 protein: SARRTSGGQLNSYNEQF

CDR3 length: 16
V gene: TRBV24-1
J gene: TRBJ2-2
CDR3 protein: ATSTVPGQGTDTGELF

CDR3 length: 13
V gene: TRBV7-2
J gene: TRBJ1-1
CDR3 protein: ASSLAALPNTEAF

CDR3 length: 12
V gene: TRBV9
J gene: TRBJ2-1
CDR3 protein: ASSVNTWWNEQF

CDR3 length: 15
V gene: TRBV5-1
J gene: TRBJ2-1
CDR3 protein: ASSFALDIRASNEQF

CDR3 length: 12
V gene: TRBV7-2
J gene: TRBJ2-1
CDR3 protein: ASSSWTSRNEQF

CDR3 length: 10
V gene: TRBV6-5
J gene: TRBJ2-5
CDR3 protein: ASSYRLGAQY

CDR3 length: 16
V gene: TRBV4-3
J gene: TRBJ1-3
CDR3 protein: ASSQERNRALSGNTIY

CDR3 length: 13
V gene: TRBV11-2
J gene: TRBJ1-2
CDR3 protein: ASSSIRTGNYGYT

CDR3 length: 11
V gene: TRBV20-1
J gene: TRBJ1-5
CDR3 protein: SARGHLNQPQH

CDR3 length: 12
V gene: TRBV5-1
J gene: TRBJ1-2
CDR3 protein: ASSASDPLGGYT

CDR3 length: 10
V gene: TRBV2
J gene: TRBJ2-1
CDR3 protein: ASRRGGDEQF

CDR3 length: 15
V gene: TRBV4-2
J gene: TRBJ2-5
CDR3 protein: ASSQDGTSGGRETQY

CDR3 length: 12
V gene: TRBV7-2
J gene: TRBJ2-1
CDR3 protein: ASRPIGQNGEQF

CDR3 length: 15
V gene: TRBV18
J gene: TRBJ1-2
CDR3 protein: ASSPPSGQVNSNGYT

CDR3 length: 9
V gene: TRBV20-1
J gene: TRBJ2-1
CDR3 protein: SASGLTEQF

CDR3 length: 13
V gene: TRBV7-9
J gene: TRBJ1-1
CDR3 protein: ASSLAGRGHTEAF

CDR3 length: 14
V gene: TRBV7-2
J gene: TRBJ1-2
CDR3 protein: ASSLARDVALYGYT

CDR3 length: 14
V gene: TRBV7-2
J gene: TRBJ1-2
CDR3 protein: ASSLSPGRGSGSYT

CDR3 length: 15
V gene: TRBV20-1
J gene: TRBJ2-6
CDR3 protein: SARRWQPSSGANVLT

CDR3 length: 12
V gene: TRBV18
J gene: TRBJ1-1
CDR3 protein: ASSPDRANTEAF

CDR3 length: 11
V gene: TRBV7-2
J gene: TRBJ2-1
CDR3 protein: ASSPWPGGEQF

CDR3 length: 14
V gene: TRBV7-9
J gene: TRBJ1-3
CDR3 protein: ASSLNLAGFVNTIY

CDR3 length: 13
V gene: TRBV5-4
J gene: TRBJ2-3
CDR3 protein: ASLAGTSGTDTQY

CDR3 length: 12
V gene: TRBV3-1
J gene: TRBJ2-7
CDR3 protein: ASSQHLTRAEQY

CDR3 length: 11
V gene: TRBV7-9
J gene: TRBJ1-1
CDR3 protein: ASSLNSPTEAF

CDR3 length: 12
V gene: TRBV20-1
J gene: TRBJ2-3
CDR3 protein: SAKTSGGTDTQY

CDR3 length: 15
V gene: TRBV7-3
J gene: TRBJ2-2
CDR3 protein: ASSLTGSGAVTGELF

CDR3 length: 13
V gene: TRBV27
J gene: TRBJ1-5
CDR3 protein: ASSLGRASNQPQH

CDR3 length: 14
V gene: TRBV27
J gene: TRBJ2-5
CDR3 protein: ASSLRWTSRRETQY

CDR3 length: 9
V gene: TRBV12-5
J gene: TRBJ1-2
CDR3 protein: ASGLPDRDT

CDR3 length: 10
V gene: TRBV5-1
J gene: TRBJ2-5
CDR3 protein: ASSLEGGTQY

CDR3 length: 12
V gene: TRBV29-1
J gene: TRBJ2-7
CDR3 protein: SVEEGRGFYEQY

CDR3 length: 9
V gene: TRBV2
J gene: TRBJ2-5
CDR3 protein: ASRQEETQY

CDR3 length: 15
V gene: TRBV5-5
J gene: TRBJ2-2
CDR3 protein: ASSPRVGQDPTGELF

CDR3 length: 12
V gene: TRBV5-1
J gene: TRBJ1-1
CDR3 protein: ASSIGTGETEAF

CDR3 length: 13
V gene: TRBV11-2
J gene: TRBJ1-1
CDR3 protein: ASSPLQGAPPEAF

CDR3 length: 14
V gene: TRBV4-3
J gene: TRBJ2-3
CDR3 protein: ASSQGSGGSVDTQY

CDR3 length: 12
V gene: TRBV24-1
J gene: TRBJ1-1
CDR3 protein: ATSDLDQRAEAF

CDR3 length: 12
V gene: TRBV12-3/TRBV12-4
J gene: TRBJ2-4
CDR3 protein: ASSYEGAINIQY

CDR3 length: 14
V gene: TRBV5-1
J gene: TRBJ2-3
CDR3 protein: ASSLALAGGTDTQY

CDR3 length: 13
V gene: TRBV6-5
J gene: TRBJ2-1
CDR3 protein: ASSQTGGSYNEQF

CDR3 length: 13
V gene: TRBV20-1
J gene: TRBJ2-7
CDR3 protein: SARLTGDGSYEQY

CDR3 length: 14
V gene: TRBV4-1
J gene: TRBJ2-5
CDR3 protein: ASSSRQSTWGETQY

CDR3 length: 13
V gene: TRBV7-3
J gene: TRBJ2-3
CDR3 protein: ASSLSSGGADTQY